Following are 10 T cell receptor beta chains from one sample sequenced in a study of T cell repertoires in cytomegalovirus infection. A single record per CDR3 protein comes from TCRdb applying MiXCR to the reads. The sample carries about 770,000 distinct CDR3 sequences, about 29% recorded once. Antigen specificity for these receptors is unknown. The sample consisted of cultured CD8+ T cells from PBMCs, taken from culture after CMV antigen stimulation. These receptors came from a human donor in good health (CMV status not recorded). Some clones in this sample may be carry-over from other donors' samples.

The J gene is TRBJ2-7, the V gene TRBV19; D is ambiguous. The CDR3 totals 14 residues. V lost 3 bases and J lost 2, with 11 bases in between. The germline V gene has CDR1 LNHDA and CDR2 SQIVND (reference sequence). The CDR3, as DNA: TGTGCCAGTAGTATCGAGGAAGGGACCTACGAGCAGTACTTC. It is translated as CASSIEEGTYEQYF.

This clonotype was recorded once. The chain carries TRBV5-4 and TRBJ2-2; D not resolved. Deletions cut 4 bases from V and 1 base from J, with 11 bases between. This CDR3 is built from 15 residues. Germline V gene sequence: CDR1 SGHNT, CDR2 YYREEE (reference sequence). This CDR3 reads CASSLTDRNTGELFF. DNA of the CDR3: TGTGCCAGCAGCCTGACGGACCGGAACACCGGGGAGCTGTTTTTT.

The chain employs TRBV19 and TRBJ2-2, with 7 bases aligning to TRBD2. The length of the CDR3 is 13 residues. The junction had 5 bases not matched to a gene; V was cut back by 7 bases and J by 6 bases. The germline V gene encodes CDR1 LNHDA and CDR2 SQIVND (reference sequence). The CDR3 DNA reads as TGTGCCAGTAACTCCCGGGGGGCCGGGGAGCTGTTTTTT. This sequence encodes CASNSRGAGELFF.

The genes are TRBV4-1 and TRBJ1-1, with a possible D match to TRBD1 (5 bases). The germline V gene encodes CDR1 MGHRA and CDR2 YSYEKL. The CDR3 runs to 14 residues. Trimming cost V 5 bases and J 1 base, with 11 bases left between them. Here the CDR3 reads CASSSTARNTEAFF. CDR3 DNA: TGCGCCAGCAGCTCGACAGCTCGGAACACTGAAGCTTTCTTT.

This clonotype was seen ten or more times. The rearrangement joins TRBV7-8 to TRBJ1-5, with a tentative D call TRBD1 (5 bases). Germline V CDR1 and CDR2: SGHVS, FQNEAQ. Trimming shortened V by 0 bases and J by 3 bases, and 12 bases separated the two germline ends. The CDR3 totals 16 residues. CDR3 region: CASSLARGRDNQPQHF. CDR3 in DNA: TGTGCCAGCAGCTTAGCGCGGGGCAGGGACAATCAGCCCCAGCATTTT.

This clonotype was counted only a few times. This chain uses TRBV10-3 with TRBJ2-7; D remains unclear. Germline loops: CDR1 ENHRY, CDR2 SYGVKD. The CDR3 is 16 amino acids. V dropped 0 bases and J dropped 0 bases, with 12 bases sitting between them. The CDR3 nucleotides are TGTGCCATCAGTGAGTCCAAACGGAAAAACTCCTACGAGCAGTACTTC. Translating gives CAISESKRKNSYEQYF.

V usage is TRBV5-4 and J usage is TRBJ2-3, with TRBD1 matching over 10 bases. With 2 bases clipped from V and 5 bases from J, the junction kept 11 bases outside the gene matches. CDR3 length equals 17 residues. Germline V gene data show CDR1 as SGHNT and CDR2 as YYREEE (reference sequence). The CDR3 reads CASSFTVGQGFGDTQYF. The CDR3 nucleotides are TGTGCCAGCAGCTTCACAGTGGGACAGGGGTTTGGAGATACGCAGTATTTT.

The rearrangement joins TRBV7-2 to TRBJ2-5; D remains unclear. The CDR3 sequence is 15 residues long. Per the germline V gene, CDR1 is SGHTA and CDR2 is FQGNSA. V lost 5 bases and J 5 bases, leaving 18 bases between the germline ends. The chain's CDR3 is CASSMSSGRSETQYF. The CDR3 coding sequence is TGTGCCAGCAGCATGAGCTCCGGGCGGTCTGAGACCCAGTACTTC. Together with reference TRBV7-2 and TRBJ2-5, the CDR3 gives the full variable domain: GAGVSQSPSNKVTEKGKDVELRCDPISGHTALYWYRQSLGQGLEFLIYFQGNSAPDKSGLPSDRFSAERTGGSVSTLTIQRTQQEDSAVYLCASSMSSGRSETQYFGPGTRLLVL.

This chain joins TRBV28 and TRBJ2-7; 7 bases match TRBD1. The CDR3 covers 13 residues. Germline CDR1 MDHEN, CDR2 SYDVKM. CDR3 sequence reads: CASSYPGQNEQCV. The CDR3 DNA reads TGTGCCAGCAGTTACCCGGGACAGAACGAGCAGTGCGTC.

This clonotype appeared a few times. V and J are TRBV7-8 and TRBJ1-6, with D perhaps TRBD1 (5 bases). Germline CDR1 and CDR2: SGHVS and FQNEAQ. The CDR3 consists of 16 residues. V gave up 5 bases and J gave up 2 bases, with 13 bases separating them. The CDR3 DNA is TGTGCCAGCAGCCCCGGGGCGGGGACCTATAATTCACCCCTCCACTTT. Amino acids: CASSPGAGTYNSPLHF.